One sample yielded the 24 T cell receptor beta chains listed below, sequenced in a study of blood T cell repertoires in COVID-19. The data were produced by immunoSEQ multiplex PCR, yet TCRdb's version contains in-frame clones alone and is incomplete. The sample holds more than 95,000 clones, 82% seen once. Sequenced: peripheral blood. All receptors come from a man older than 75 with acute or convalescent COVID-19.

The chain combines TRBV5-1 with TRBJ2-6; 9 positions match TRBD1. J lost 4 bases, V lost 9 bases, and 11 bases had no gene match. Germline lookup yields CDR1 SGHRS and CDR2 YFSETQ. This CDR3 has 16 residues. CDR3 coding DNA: TGCGCCAACTCGACAGGGGGGATCGAAGGGGCCAACGTCCTGACTTTC. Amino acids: CANSTGGIEGANVLTF.

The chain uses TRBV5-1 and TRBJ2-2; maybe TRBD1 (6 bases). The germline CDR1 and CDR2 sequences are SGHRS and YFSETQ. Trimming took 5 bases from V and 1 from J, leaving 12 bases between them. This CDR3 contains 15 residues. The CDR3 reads CASRPGHLNTGELFF. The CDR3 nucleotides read TGCGCCAGCAGACCGGGACATTTGAACACCGGGGAGCTGTTTTTT. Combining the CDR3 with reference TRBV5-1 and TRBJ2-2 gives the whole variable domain KAGVTQTPRYLIKTRGQQVTLSCSPISGHRSVSWYQQTPGQGLQFLFEYFSETQRNKGNFPGRFSGRQFSNSRSEMNVSTLELGDSALYLCASRPGHLNTGELFFGEGSRLTVL.

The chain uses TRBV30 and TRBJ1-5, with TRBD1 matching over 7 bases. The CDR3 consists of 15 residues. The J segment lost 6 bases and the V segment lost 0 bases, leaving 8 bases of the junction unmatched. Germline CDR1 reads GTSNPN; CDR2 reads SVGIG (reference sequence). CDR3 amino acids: CAWSVRTGGSQPQHF. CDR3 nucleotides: TGTGCCTGGAGTGTACGGACAGGTGGAAGTCAGCCCCAGCATTTT. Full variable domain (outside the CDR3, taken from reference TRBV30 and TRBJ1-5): SQTIHQWPATLVQPVGSPLSLECTVEGTSNPNLYWYRQAAGRGLQLLFYSVGIGQISSEVPQNLSASRPQDRQFILSSKKLLLSDSGFYLCAWSVRTGGSQPQHFGDGTRLSIL.

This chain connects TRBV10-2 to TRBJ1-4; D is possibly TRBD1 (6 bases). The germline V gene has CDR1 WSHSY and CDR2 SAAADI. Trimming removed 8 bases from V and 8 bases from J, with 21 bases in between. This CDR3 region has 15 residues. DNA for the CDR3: TGCGCCAGCCTCGGGACAACGGGAAAGGGAGAAAAACTGTTTTTT. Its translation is CASLGTTGKGEKLFF.

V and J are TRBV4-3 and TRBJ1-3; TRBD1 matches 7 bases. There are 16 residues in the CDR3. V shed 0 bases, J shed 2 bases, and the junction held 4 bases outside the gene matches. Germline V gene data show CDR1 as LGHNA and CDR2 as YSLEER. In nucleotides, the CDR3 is TGCGCCAGCAGCCAAGATGGGGACAGTACTGGAAACACCATATATTTT. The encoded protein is CASSQDGDSTGNTIYF.

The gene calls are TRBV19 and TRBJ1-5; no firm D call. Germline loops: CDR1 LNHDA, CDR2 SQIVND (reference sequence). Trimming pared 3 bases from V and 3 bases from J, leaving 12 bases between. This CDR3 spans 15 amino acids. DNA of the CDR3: TGTGCCAGTAGTATTGGAAACAGCAACAATCAGCCCCAGCATTTT. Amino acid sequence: CASSIGNSNNQPQHF.

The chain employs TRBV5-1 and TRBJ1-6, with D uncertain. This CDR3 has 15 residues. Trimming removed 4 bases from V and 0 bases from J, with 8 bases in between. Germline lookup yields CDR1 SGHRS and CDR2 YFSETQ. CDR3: CASSQTVSYNSPLHF. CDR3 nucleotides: TGCGCCAGCAGCCAAACAGTCTCCTATAATTCACCCCTCCACTTT.

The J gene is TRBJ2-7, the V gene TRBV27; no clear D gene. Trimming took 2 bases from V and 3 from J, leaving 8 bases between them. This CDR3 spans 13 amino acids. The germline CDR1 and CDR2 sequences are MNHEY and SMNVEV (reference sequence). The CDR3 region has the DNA TGTGCCAGCAGTTTAAGGTGGAGCTACGAGCAGTACTTC. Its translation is CASSLRWSYEQYF.

The CDR3 coding sequence is TGTGCCAGTAGTACGACAGGGGGTGGCTATAATTCACCCCTCCACTTT. It is translated as CASSTTGGGYNSPLHF. This rearrangement joins TRBV19 to TRBJ1-6; TRBD1 aligns across 9 bases. V was clipped by 4 bases and J by 3 bases; unmatched bases: 4. Germline-derived CDR1 and CDR2 are LNHDA and SQIVND (reference sequence). The CDR3 spans 16 residues.

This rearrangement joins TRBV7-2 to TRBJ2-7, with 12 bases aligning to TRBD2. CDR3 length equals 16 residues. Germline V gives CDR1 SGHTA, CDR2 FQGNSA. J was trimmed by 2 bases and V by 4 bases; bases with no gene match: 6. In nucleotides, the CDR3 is TGTGCCAGCAGCTCCAGACTAGCGGGAGTCCCCTACGAGCAGTACTTC. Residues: CASSSRLAGVPYEQYF.

CDR3 protein: CASSYSTGTSGYTF. For the CDR3, the DNA is TGTGCCAGCAGTTACTCGACGGGGACATCGGGCTACACCTTC. J is TRBJ1-2 and V is TRBV6-5; TRBD1 is a possible D gene (6 bases). Germline V CDR1 and CDR2: MNHEY, SVGAGI. This CDR3 spans 14 amino acids. Between the trimmed V and J ends, which lost 0 bases and 8 bases, there was a span of 13 bases.

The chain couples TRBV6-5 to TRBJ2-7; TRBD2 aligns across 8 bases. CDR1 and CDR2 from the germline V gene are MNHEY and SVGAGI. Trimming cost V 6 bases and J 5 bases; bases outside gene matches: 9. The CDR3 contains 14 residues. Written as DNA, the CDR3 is TGTGCCAGCAGCCCGGGGGGGGTCGGCAACGAGCAGTACTTC. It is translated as CASSPGGVGNEQYF.

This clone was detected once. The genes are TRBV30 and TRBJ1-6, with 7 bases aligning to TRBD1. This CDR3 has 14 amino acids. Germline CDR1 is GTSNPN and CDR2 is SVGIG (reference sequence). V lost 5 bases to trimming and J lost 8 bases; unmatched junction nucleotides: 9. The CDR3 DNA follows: TGTGCCTGGGAAGGGGGCTTTTGGGATTCACCCCTCCACTTT. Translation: CAWEGGFWDSPLHF.

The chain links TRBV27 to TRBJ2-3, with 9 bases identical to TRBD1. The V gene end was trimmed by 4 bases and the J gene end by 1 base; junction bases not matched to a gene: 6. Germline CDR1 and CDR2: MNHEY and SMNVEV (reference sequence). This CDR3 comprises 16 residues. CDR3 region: CASSSLRDRGTDTQYF. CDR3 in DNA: TGTGCCAGCAGTTCCCTCCGGGACAGGGGCACAGATACGCAGTATTTT.

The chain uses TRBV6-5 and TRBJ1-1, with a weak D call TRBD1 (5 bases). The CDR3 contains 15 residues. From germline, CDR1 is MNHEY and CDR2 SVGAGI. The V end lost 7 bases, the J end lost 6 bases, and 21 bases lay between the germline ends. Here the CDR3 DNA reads TGTGCCAGCACAGTGAGTGCAGGGAGGCGCGCTGAAGCTTTCTTT. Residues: CASTVSAGRRAEAFF.

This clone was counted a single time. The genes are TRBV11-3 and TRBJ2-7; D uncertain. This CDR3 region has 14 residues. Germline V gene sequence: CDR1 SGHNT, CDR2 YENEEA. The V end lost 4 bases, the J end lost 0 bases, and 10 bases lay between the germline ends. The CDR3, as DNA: TGTGCCAGCAGCTCGGGTGCCACCTCCTACGAGCAGTACTTC. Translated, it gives CASSSGATSYEQYF.

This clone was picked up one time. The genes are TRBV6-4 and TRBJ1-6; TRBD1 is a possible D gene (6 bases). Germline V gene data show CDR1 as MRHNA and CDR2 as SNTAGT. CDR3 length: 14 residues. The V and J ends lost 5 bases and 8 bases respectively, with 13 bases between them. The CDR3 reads CASSNMNRDSPLHF. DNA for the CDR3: TGTGCCAGCAGTAATATGAACAGGGATTCACCCCTCCACTTT.

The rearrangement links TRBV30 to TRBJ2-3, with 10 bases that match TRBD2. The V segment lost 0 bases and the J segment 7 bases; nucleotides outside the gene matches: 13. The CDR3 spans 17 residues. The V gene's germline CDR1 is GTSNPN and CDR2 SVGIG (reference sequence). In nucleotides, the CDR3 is TGTGCCTGGAGTGTAGAGGGGGGACTAGCGATTTCAAATACGCAGTATTTT. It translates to CAWSVEGGLAISNTQYF.

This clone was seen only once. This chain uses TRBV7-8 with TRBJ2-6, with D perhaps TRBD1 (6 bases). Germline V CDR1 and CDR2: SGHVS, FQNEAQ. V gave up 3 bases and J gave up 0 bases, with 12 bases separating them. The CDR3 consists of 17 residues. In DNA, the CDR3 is TGTGCCAGCAGCTTGGACAGCTTTCTCTCTGGGGCCAACGTCCTGACTTTC. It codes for CASSLDSFLSGANVLTF.

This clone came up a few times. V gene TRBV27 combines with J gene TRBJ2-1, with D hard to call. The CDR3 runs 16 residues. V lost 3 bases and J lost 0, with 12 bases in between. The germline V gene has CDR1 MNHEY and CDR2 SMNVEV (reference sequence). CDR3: CASSFFTLSSYNEQFF. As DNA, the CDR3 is TGTGCCAGCAGTTTCTTTACTCTGAGCTCCTACAATGAGCAGTTCTTC.

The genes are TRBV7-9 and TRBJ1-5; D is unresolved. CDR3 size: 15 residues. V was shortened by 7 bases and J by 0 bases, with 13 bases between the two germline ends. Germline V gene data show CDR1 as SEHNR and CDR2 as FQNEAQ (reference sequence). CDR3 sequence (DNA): TGTGCCAGCACCAACAGCAGGTATAGCAATCAGCCCCAGCATTTT. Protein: CASTNSRYSNQPQHF.

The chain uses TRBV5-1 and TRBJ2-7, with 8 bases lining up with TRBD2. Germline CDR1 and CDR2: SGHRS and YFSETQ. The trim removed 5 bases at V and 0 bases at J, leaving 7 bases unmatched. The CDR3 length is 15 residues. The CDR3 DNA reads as TGCGCCAGCAGAGGGGAGCGGGAGCTCTCCTACGAGCAGTACTTC. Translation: CASRGERELSYEQYF. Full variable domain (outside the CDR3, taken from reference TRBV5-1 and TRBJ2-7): KAGVTQTPRYLIKTRGQQVTLSCSPISGHRSVSWYQQTPGQGLQFLFEYFSETQRNKGNFPGRFSGRQFSNSRSEMNVSTLELGDSALYLCASRGERELSYEQYFGPGTRLTVT.

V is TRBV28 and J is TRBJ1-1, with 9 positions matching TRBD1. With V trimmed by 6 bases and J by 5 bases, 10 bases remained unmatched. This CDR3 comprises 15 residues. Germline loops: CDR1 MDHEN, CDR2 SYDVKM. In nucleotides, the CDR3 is TGTGCCAGCAGACCGCCGCGGACAGGGGCGACTGAAGCTTTCTTT. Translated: CASRPPRTGATEAFF.

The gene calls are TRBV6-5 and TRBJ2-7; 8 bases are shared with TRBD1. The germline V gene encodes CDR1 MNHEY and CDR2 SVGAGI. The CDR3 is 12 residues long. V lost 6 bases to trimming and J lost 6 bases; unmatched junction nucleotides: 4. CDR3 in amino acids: CASRITGGEQYF. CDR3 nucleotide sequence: TGTGCCAGCAGGATTACAGGGGGCGAGCAGTACTTC.